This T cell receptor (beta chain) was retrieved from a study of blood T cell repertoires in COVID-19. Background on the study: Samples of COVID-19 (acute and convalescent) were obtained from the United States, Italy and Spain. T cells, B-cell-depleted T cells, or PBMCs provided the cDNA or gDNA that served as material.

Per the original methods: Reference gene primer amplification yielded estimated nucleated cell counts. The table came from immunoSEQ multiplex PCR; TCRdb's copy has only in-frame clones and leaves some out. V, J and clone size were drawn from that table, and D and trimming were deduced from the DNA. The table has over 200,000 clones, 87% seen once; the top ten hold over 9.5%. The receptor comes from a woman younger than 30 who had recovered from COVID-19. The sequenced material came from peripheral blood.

For the CDR3, the DNA is TGTGCCAGCAGCCTGGGAGGGGGGGTGAAATACAATGAGCAGTTCTTC. Its protein is CASSLGGGVKYNEQFF. The genes are TRBV14 and TRBJ2-1; a weak D match, TRBD2 (7 bases). The CDR3 spans 16 residues. The V gene's germline CDR1 is SGHDN and CDR2 FVKESK. V was clipped by 4 bases and J by 4 bases, with 17 bases between them.